The present T cell receptor (beta chain) was sequenced within a study of human T cells and chemical hapten exposure. Study at large: Upper-back patches of 0.01% DPC were read at 6 days.

Notes on the study in general: Having alopecia, the donors may differ immunologically from healthy people. Patch test score rose with PT1 expanded TCR count, significant at thresholds 8, 16 and 32, not 4.

Unique molecular identifiers were attached to individual cDNA molecules within the library. TCRdb reprocessed the RACE reads via MiXCR and lists one record per CDR3 protein. In the table there are some 99,000 distinct CDR3 sequences, 9% to 9.5% of which are singletons. This clonotype was observed a few times. The antigen is unknown. Sample time point: patch test 2, 6 weeks after DPC sensitization. This sample's treatment: therapeutic diphenylcyclopropenone sensitization with weekly scalp DPC. Germline CDR1 and CDR2: SGHAT and FQNNGV. The V gene lost 0 bases and the J gene lost 6 bases, with 18 bases spanning the gap. This CDR3 is 16 amino acids long.

The J gene is TRBJ2-7, the V gene TRBV11-2; D tentatively fits TRBD1 or TRBD2 (6 bases each). This TCR came from a woman in her thirties or forties with alopecia areata. Some clones in this sample may be carry-over from other donors' samples. Here the sequenced sample was whole blood, taken in connection with sensitization to the hapten diphenylcyclopropenone (DPC). The CDR3 DNA reads as TGTGCCAGCAGCTTAGATCATTGGGGGGCAGCCTCCGAGCAGTACTTC. Translated: CASSLDHWGAASEQYF.